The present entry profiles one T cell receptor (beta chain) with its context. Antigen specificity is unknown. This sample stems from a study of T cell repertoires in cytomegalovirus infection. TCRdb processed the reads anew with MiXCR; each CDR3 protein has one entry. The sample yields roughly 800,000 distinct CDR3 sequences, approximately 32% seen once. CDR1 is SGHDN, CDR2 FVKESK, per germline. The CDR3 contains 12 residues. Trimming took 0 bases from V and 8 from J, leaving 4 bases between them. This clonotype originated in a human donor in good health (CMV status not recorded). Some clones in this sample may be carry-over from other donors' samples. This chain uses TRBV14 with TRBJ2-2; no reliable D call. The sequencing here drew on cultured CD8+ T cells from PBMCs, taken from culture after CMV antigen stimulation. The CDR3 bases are TGTGCCAGCAGCCAAGATTCTGGGGAGCTGTTTTTT. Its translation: CASSQDSGELFF.